The T cell receptor (beta chain) described here comes from a study of blood T cell repertoires in COVID-19. Study at large: Acute-phase and convalescent COVID-19 samples originated in the United States, Italy and Spain. Nucleic acid was either cDNA or gDNA, and it came from T cells, B-cell-depleted T cells, or PBMCs.

How the authors handled the data: Amplification from reference gene primers served as the basis for estimated nucleated cell counts. The assay was immunoSEQ multiplex PCR, and TCRdb's table has in-frame clones only and misses some. V, J and clone size reflect that table, while D and trimming were determined from the DNA. The repertoire has roughly 250,000 clones, about 86% of them found once; the top ten carry over 8%. The CDR3 spans 13 residues. V gave up 6 bases and J gave up 4 bases, with 15 bases separating them. The germline V gene encodes CDR1 SQVTM and CDR2 ANQGSEA. This chain joins TRBV29-1 and TRBJ1-2; D is uncertain. The TCR originated in a woman older than 75 with acute or convalescent COVID-19. The sequenced sample consisted of peripheral blood. The CDR3: CSVSGNFGYGYTF. As DNA, the CDR3 is TGCAGCGTAAGTGGTAACTTTGGCTATGGCTACACCTTC. Based on the CDR3 plus reference TRBV29-1 and TRBJ1-2, the full variable domain is SAVISQKPSRDICQRGTSLTIQCQVDSQVTMMFWYRQQPGQSLTLIATANQGSEATYESGFVIDKFPISRPNLTFSTLTVSNMSPEDSSIYLCSVSGNFGYGYTFGSGTRLTVV.